These 8 T cell receptor beta chains were sequenced from one sample in a study of blood T cells in healthy people across ages. Then a second PCR, running about 6 to 12 cycles, was carried out with a sample-barcoded 5' primer and a J-beta primer mix. TCRdb reprocessed the 5' RACE reads via MiXCR and lists one record per CDR3 protein. The sample consists of under 2,000,000 distinct CDR3 sequences, around 48% of them appearing once. Specimen: blood. The receptors were gathered from a woman between 40 and 50 years old in good health.

The sample holds a few counts of this clonotype. The chain carries TRBV7-2 and TRBJ2-1; D is possibly TRBD2 (5 bases). Trimming stripped 5 bases from V and 6 bases from J, with 17 bases between. The CDR3 spans 15 residues. CDR1 is SGHTA, CDR2 FQGNSA, per germline. The CDR3 spells CASSNNGLTSNEQFF. The CDR3 DNA reads TGTGCCAGCAGCAACAACGGACTTACGAGCAATGAGCAGTTCTTC.

This clonotype was observed once. The chain recombines TRBV5-1 with TRBJ2-6; either TRBD1 or TRBD2 may supply D (5 bases each). CDR3 length: 17 amino acids. Trimming removed 2 bases from V and 0 bases from J, with 12 bases in between. From germline, CDR1 is SGHRS and CDR2 YFSETQ. CDR3 DNA sequence: TGCGCCAGCAGCTTCGGAGGACAACCCTCTGGGGCCAACGTCCTGACTTTC. Its translation is CASSFGGQPSGANVLTF.

This clonotype was seen only a few times. The chain carries TRBV9 and TRBJ2-5, with 9 bases aligning to TRBD2. The CDR3 totals 14 residues. The trim removed 0 bases at V and 5 bases at J, leaving 2 bases unmatched. Germline-derived CDR1 and CDR2 are SGDLS and YYNGEE. CDR3 region: CASSVVLAGETQYF. CDR3 bases: TGTGCCAGCAGCGTAGTACTAGCGGGCGAGACCCAGTACTTC.

The V gene is TRBV20-1, the J gene TRBJ1-1, with a possible D match to TRBD1 (5 bases). The CDR3 covers 15 residues. CDR1 DFQATT and CDR2 SNEGSKA come from the germline V gene (reference sequence). V was pared by 0 bases and J by 5 bases, with 16 bases between. CDR3 sequence: CSARDPKGRGTEAFF. Here the CDR3 DNA reads TGCAGTGCTAGAGATCCGAAGGGGCGCGGGACTGAAGCTTTCTTT.

The V and J genes are TRBV7-2 and TRBJ2-1, with D perhaps TRBD2 (6 bases). Trimming cost V 2 bases and J 5 bases, with 10 bases left between them. Germline V gives CDR1 SGHTA, CDR2 FQGNSA. The CDR3 sequence is 14 residues long. DNA of the CDR3: TGTGCCAGCAGCTTACTTCCGGGGGACAATGAGCAGTTCTTC. This translates into CASSLLPGDNEQFF.

The genes are TRBV5-1 and TRBJ2-3; D gene ambiguous. Trimming removed 1 base from V and 2 bases from J, with 14 bases in between. This CDR3 has 16 amino acids. The germline gives CDR1 SGHRS, CDR2 YFSETQ. The CDR3 coding sequence is TGCGCCAGCAGCTTGCTTTTCGGGTTAGCCACAGATACGCAGTATTTT. Translating gives CASSLLFGLATDTQYF.

The chain employs TRBV5-8 and TRBJ2-3; D not resolved. There are 12 residues in the CDR3. CDR1 SGHTS and CDR2 YDEGEE come from the germline V gene. V gave up 7 bases and J gave up 4 bases, with 10 bases separating them. The CDR3 is CASGPVPDTQYF. The CDR3, as DNA: TGTGCCAGCGGCCCCGTTCCAGATACGCAGTATTTT.

The V and J genes are TRBV29-1 and TRBJ2-1; D is possibly TRBD1 (7 bases). CDR3 length: 15 amino acids. Germline V CDR1 and CDR2: SQVTM, ANQGSEA. V was cut by 2 bases and J by 1 base, with 12 bases left in between. The DNA of the CDR3 is TGCAGCGTTGAAAAGGCGGGACAGTCCTACAATGAGCAGTTCTTC. Amino acids: CSVEKAGQSYNEQFF.